These T cell receptor beta chains were read from a single sample in a study of molecular identifiers for immune sequencing clone quantification. Using its own MiXCR run on the PCR reads, TCRdb lists one record per CDR3 protein. Of about 640,000 distinct CDR3 sequences in the sample, less than 20% were seen once. Input material: naive CD8+ T cells from blood, with Jurkat cell RNA spiked in. The receptors were gathered from a human donor in good health. Some libraries in this study had Jurkat cell RNA spiked in. The conserved cysteine and the conserved F or W are not part of the CDR3 here. A clone size is listed for some rows: how often the clone was seen (once, few, many), or a class if it is expanded.

V gene	J gene	clone size	CDR3 protein
TRBV29-1	TRBJ1-1	many	RAGGVNTEAF
TRBV7-2	TRBJ2-7	-	ASSLVFVVDGSYEQY
TRBV7-6	TRBJ1-5	many	APYLGLRNQPQH
TRBV4-3	TRBJ2-1	-	ANSHDRTSGRGNEQF
TRBV30	TRBJ1-1	-	AWMPGVANTEAF
TRBV7-2	TRBJ2-2	many	ASSLSPSGELF
TRBV19	TRBJ1-4	many	ASSIPTGDWTNEKLF
TRBV5-4	TRBJ2-3	many	ASSPPQGAGGPTDTQY
TRBV12-5	TRBJ2-5	-	ASGFQGAGGETQY
TRBV5-1	TRBJ2-7	many	ASSFLAGAHEQY
TRBV7-2	TRBJ2-2	many	ASSWVPMAYTGELF
TRBV28	TRBJ2-2	-	ASSPGTPWEQF
TRBV30	TRBJ2-5	many	AWTRRGLETQY
TRBV4-2	TRBJ1-1	many	ASSQEGIEAF
TRBV20-1	TRBJ1-1	many	SARNGTGWNTEAF
TRBV4-1	TRBJ2-5	many	ASSQELSSGEETQY
TRBV6-4	TRBJ2-7	few	ASSDWAGYEQY
TRBV24-1	TRBJ1-1	many	ATSAGGSTEAF
TRBV24-1	TRBJ2-1	many	ATSDLGINNEQF
TRBV5-8	TRBJ2-7	few	ASSLDGQGYNEQY
TRBV4-2	TRBJ2-7	many	ASSQDSGSGTYEQY
TRBV5-1	TRBJ1-1	many	ASSGGQGPTEAF
TRBV9	TRBJ2-3	many	ASSVAGQGATDTQY
TRBV19	TRBJ1-4	many	ASSTRTATNEKLF
TRBV7-9	TRBJ1-5	many	ASSSMNQPQH
TRBV20-1	TRBJ2-3	few	SARAVPETEQYTDTQY
TRBV7-3	TRBJ2-7	many	ASSSGLADEQY
TRBV24-1	TRBJ2-7	once	ATSDPVGAPTGPYEQC
TRBV4-1	TRBJ2-2	many	ASSQDPLSTGELF
TRBV20-1	TRBJ1-1	many	SARDFNTEAF
TRBV5-6	TRBJ1-5	many	ASSYHRGTQPQH
TRBV28	TRBJ1-5	many	ASSYQQGNQPQH
TRBV27	TRBJ2-7	many	ASSFGQGVPYEQY
TRBV19	TRBJ1-2	many	ASIARDFTYGYT
TRBV5-1	TRBJ1-1	many	ASSLAGNSLKEAF
TRBV19	TRBJ2-7	many	ASSIFEGAYEQY
TRBV19	TRBJ1-4	-	ASNNRGTNERLF